These T cell receptor beta chains were read from a single sample in a study of blood T cell repertoires in COVID-19. Repertoires were generated with immunoSEQ multiplex PCR, while TCRdb's copy carries only in-frame clones and drops some. The table has some 190,000 clones, 70% to 90% seen once. The sequenced sample consisted of peripheral blood. The receptors derive from a man between 60 and 75 years old with acute or convalescent COVID-19. Both conserved end residues are part of each CDR3. D genes are given only for firm matches. Clone size, where shown, is once, few, many, or a class for clones that have expanded.

CDR3aa: CASSQGGLAGGPYNEQFF
CDR3nt: TGCGCCAGCAGCCAAGGCGGACTAGCGGGAGGGCCCTACAATGAGCAGTTCTTC
j_gene: TRBJ2-1
abundance: NA
d_gene: TRBD2
v_gene: TRBV4-1

CDR3aa: CASSPTASGTGELFF
CDR3nt: TGTGCCAGCAGCCCTACCGCTAGCGGCACCGGGGAGCTGTTTTTT
j_gene: TRBJ2-2
abundance: NA
d_gene: TRBD2
v_gene: TRBV7-6

CDR3aa: CASSPFRSEAGELFF
CDR3nt: TGTGCCAGCAGCCCCTTTAGATCGGAGGCCGGGGAGCTGTTTTTT
j_gene: TRBJ2-2
abundance: NA
d_gene: NA
v_gene: TRBV11-2

CDR3aa: CASSLYRAKYNEQFF
CDR3nt: TGTGCCAGCAGTTTATACAGGGCGAAGTACAATGAGCAGTTCTTC
j_gene: TRBJ2-1
abundance: NA
d_gene: NA
v_gene: TRBV27

CDR3aa: CASSKKGRNSPLHF
CDR3nt: TGTGCCAGCAGCAAAAAGGGGAGGAATTCACCCCTCCACTTT
j_gene: TRBJ1-6
abundance: few
d_gene: NA
v_gene: TRBV21-1

CDR3aa: CASSSTGASTDTQYF
CDR3nt: TGCGCCAGCAGCTCAACAGGGGCTAGCACAGATACGCAGTATTTT
j_gene: TRBJ2-3
abundance: NA
d_gene: TRBD1
v_gene: TRBV5-1

CDR3aa: CASRGGGNQPQHF
CDR3nt: TGTGCCAGCAGAGGGGGGGGCAATCAGCCCCAGCATTTT
j_gene: TRBJ1-5
abundance: NA
d_gene: NA
v_gene: TRBV6-5

CDR3aa: CASSFRLAGGPGTGELFF
CDR3nt: TGCGCCAGCAGCTTTCGTCTAGCGGGAGGGCCGGGGACCGGGGAGCTGTTTTTT
j_gene: TRBJ2-2
abundance: NA
d_gene: TRBD2
v_gene: TRBV5-1

CDR3aa: CASSPVSDSPLHF
CDR3nt: TGCGCCAGCAGTCCGGTCTCGGATTCACCCCTCCACTTT
j_gene: TRBJ1-6
abundance: NA
d_gene: NA
v_gene: TRBV10-2

CDR3aa: CASSVGTGTYEQYF
CDR3nt: TGTGCCAGCAGCGTAGGGACAGGGACCTACGAGCAGTACTTC
j_gene: TRBJ2-7
abundance: NA
d_gene: TRBD1
v_gene: TRBV9

CDR3aa: CASSNTKTQYF
CDR3nt: TGTGCCAGCAGCAACACTAAGACCCAGTACTTC
j_gene: TRBJ2-5
abundance: NA
d_gene: NA
v_gene: TRBV14

CDR3aa: CASSYWDRSTGELFF
CDR3nt: TGTGCCAGCAGCTACTGGGACAGGAGCACCGGGGAGCTGTTTTTT
j_gene: TRBJ2-2
abundance: NA
d_gene: TRBD1
v_gene: TRBV3-1/TRBV3-2

CDR3aa: CASSLDRGRWDYGYTF
CDR3nt: TGCGCCAGCAGCTTAGATCGGGGTCGGTGGGACTATGGCTACACCTTC
j_gene: TRBJ1-2
abundance: NA
d_gene: NA
v_gene: TRBV5-1

CDR3aa: CASSYGGTGSDTQYF
CDR3nt: TGTGCCAGCAGTTACGGCGGGACAGGGTCAGATACGCAGTATTTT
j_gene: TRBJ2-3
abundance: NA
d_gene: TRBD1
v_gene: TRBV6-5

CDR3aa: CASSQEAVYSNQPQHF
CDR3nt: TGTGCCAGCAGCCAAGAAGCGGTATATAGCAATCAGCCCCAGCATTTT
j_gene: TRBJ1-5
abundance: NA
d_gene: NA
v_gene: TRBV4-2

CDR3aa: CAISTTESGNTIYF
CDR3nt: TGTGCCATCAGTACGACAGAATCTGGAAACACCATATATTTT
j_gene: TRBJ1-3
abundance: NA
d_gene: NA
v_gene: TRBV10-3

CDR3aa: CASSFTTNTGELFF
CDR3nt: TGTGCCAGCAGCTTCACAACGAACACCGGGGAGCTGTTTTTT
j_gene: TRBJ2-2
abundance: NA
d_gene: NA
v_gene: TRBV11-2

CDR3aa: CASRAAISSYEQYF
CDR3nt: TGTGCCAGCAGAGCGGCAATAAGCTCCTACGAGCAGTACTTC
j_gene: TRBJ2-7
abundance: NA
d_gene: NA
v_gene: TRBV6-5

CDR3aa: CASSFIAYEQFF
CDR3nt: TGTGCCAGCAGCTTCATAGCGTATGAGCAGTTCTTC
j_gene: TRBJ2-1
abundance: NA
d_gene: NA
v_gene: TRBV11-2

CDR3aa: CASTLGLRSYNEQFF
CDR3nt: TGTGCCAGCACCCTAGGCCTTCGCTCCTACAATGAGCAGTTCTTC
j_gene: TRBJ2-1
abundance: NA
d_gene: NA
v_gene: TRBV21-1

CDR3aa: CASSQYQGSTNTEAFF
CDR3nt: TGTGCCAGCAGCCAGTATCAGGGGAGTACGAACACTGAAGCTTTCTTT
j_gene: TRBJ1-1
abundance: NA
d_gene: NA
v_gene: TRBV14

CDR3aa: CASSSGTSYEQYF
CDR3nt: TGTGCCAGCAGTTCCGGGACTTCCTACGAGCAGTACTTC
j_gene: TRBJ2-7
abundance: NA
d_gene: NA
v_gene: TRBV12-3/TRBV12-4

CDR3aa: CASRPLAGSTDTQYF
CDR3nt: TGTGCCAGCAGACCCTTAGCAGGGAGCACAGATACGCAGTATTTT
j_gene: TRBJ2-3
abundance: NA
d_gene: NA
v_gene: TRBV6-5

CDR3aa: CASSYSPSGSLEQYF
CDR3nt: TGTGCCAGCAGTTACTCGCCTAGCGGGAGTCTCGAGCAGTACTTC
j_gene: TRBJ2-7
abundance: NA
d_gene: TRBD2
v_gene: TRBV6-2/TRBV6-3

CDR3aa: CASSNRTRTSYEQYF
CDR3nt: TGTGCCAGTAGTAATAGGACGAGGACATCCTACGAGCAGTACTTC
j_gene: TRBJ2-7
abundance: NA
d_gene: NA
v_gene: TRBV19

CDR3aa: CASSQVGREGLGANVLTF
CDR3nt: TGTGCCAGCAGCCAAGTCGGGCGGGAGGGCCTTGGGGCCAACGTCCTGACTTTC
j_gene: TRBJ2-6
abundance: NA
d_gene: TRBD2
v_gene: TRBV3-1/TRBV3-2

CDR3aa: CASSLGAGRREQFF
CDR3nt: TGCGCCAGCAGCTTAGGAGCAGGGAGGCGCGAGCAGTTCTTC
j_gene: TRBJ2-1
abundance: NA
d_gene: NA
v_gene: TRBV5-1

CDR3aa: CASSTPGTSGRYEQYF
CDR3nt: TGTGCCAGCAGCACGCCCGGGACTAGCGGGAGGTACGAGCAGTACTTC
j_gene: TRBJ2-7
abundance: NA
d_gene: TRBD2
v_gene: TRBV28

CDR3aa: CASSLRQGVGELFF
CDR3nt: TGTGCCAGCAGCTTAAGGCAGGGTGTCGGGGAGCTGTTTTTT
j_gene: TRBJ2-2
abundance: NA
d_gene: NA
v_gene: TRBV11-3

CDR3aa: CASSPVGAGGHNEQFF
CDR3nt: TGCGCCAGCAGCCCAGTGGGTGCGGGAGGGCACAATGAGCAGTTCTTC
j_gene: TRBJ2-1
abundance: NA
d_gene: TRBD2
v_gene: TRBV5-1

CDR3aa: CASNRMADSNNQPQHF
CDR3nt: TGTGCCAGTAATCGAATGGCCGACAGTAATAATCAGCCCCAGCATTTT
j_gene: TRBJ1-5
abundance: NA
d_gene: NA
v_gene: TRBV19

CDR3aa: CASSYLPGLAGMNTGELFF
CDR3nt: TGTGCCAGCAGCTACCTACCGGGACTAGCGGGGATGAACACCGGGGAGCTGTTTTTT
j_gene: TRBJ2-2
abundance: NA
d_gene: TRBD2
v_gene: TRBV7-8

CDR3aa: CASSSGGTSGNEQFF
CDR3nt: TGTGCCAGCAGTTCCGGGGGGACTAGCGGGAATGAGCAGTTCTTC
j_gene: TRBJ2-1
abundance: few
d_gene: TRBD2
v_gene: TRBV28

CDR3aa: CASSLVFGRLETQYF
CDR3nt: TGTGCCAGCAGCTTAGTCTTTGGGAGGTTGGAAACCCAGTACTTC
j_gene: TRBJ2-5
abundance: NA
d_gene: NA
v_gene: TRBV7-2

CDR3aa: CASSYSRVGNSPLHF
CDR3nt: TGTGCCAGCAGTTACTCGAGGGTCGGGAATTCACCCCTCCACTTT
j_gene: TRBJ1-6
abundance: NA
d_gene: NA
v_gene: TRBV6-2/TRBV6-3

CDR3aa: CASERGTSGTGELFF
CDR3nt: TGTGCCAGCGAACGGGGGACTAGCGGCACCGGGGAGCTGTTTTTT
j_gene: TRBJ2-2
abundance: few
d_gene: TRBD2
v_gene: TRBV11-3

CDR3aa: CASSLRRETEAFF
CDR3nt: TGTGCCAGCAGCTTAAGGAGGGAGACTGAAGCTTTCTTT
j_gene: TRBJ1-1
abundance: once
d_gene: NA
v_gene: TRBV7-9

CDR3aa: CASSYNGGPFYEQYF
CDR3nt: TGTGCCAGCAGCTATAACGGGGGGCCTTTTTACGAGCAGTACTTC
j_gene: TRBJ2-7
abundance: few
d_gene: NA
v_gene: TRBV7-3

CDR3aa: CASKKWGGMNTEAFF
CDR3nt: TGTGCCAGCAAGAAATGGGGGGGGATGAACACTGAAGCTTTCTTT
j_gene: TRBJ1-1
abundance: once
d_gene: NA
v_gene: TRBV27

CDR3aa: CAVIFRLRGTTDTQYF
CDR3nt: TGTGCCGTGATTTTCAGGCTCCGGGGGACCACAGATACGCAGTATTTT
j_gene: TRBJ2-3
abundance: once
d_gene: NA
v_gene: TRBV2